Listed below are T cell receptor beta chains from one sample, sequenced in a study of vaccination and CD4 T cells after COVID-19. One entry per CDR3 protein results from TCRdb running MiXCR on the PCR reads. The sample has over 15,000 distinct CDR3 sequences; 50% to 65% are singletons. Their cognate antigens are unknown. Sequenced: CD4+ T cells from blood, cultured in vitro. Receptors originate from a human donor who had recovered from COVID-19. Each CDR3 is given with its conserved first and last residue. The D gene is left open where the match is weak. Only some rows state a clone size, as once, few, many or a class for expanded clones.

j_call,v_call,d_call,cdr3_length,clone_size,cdr3_nt,cdr3_aa
TRBJ2-2,TRBV12-3/TRBV12-4,NA,16,NA,TGTGCCAGCAGTTTGGGGGTCCTCGGGCTGACCGGGGAGCTGTTTTTT,CASSLGVLGLTGELFF
TRBJ2-3,TRBV20-1,NA,12,few,TGCAGTGCTAGTCGGAATACAGATACGCAGTATTTT,CSASRNTDTQYF
TRBJ1-3,TRBV6-5,NA,15,few,TGTGCCAGCAGTTACTCGGGGGGCACTGGAAACACCATATATTTT,CASSYSGGTGNTIYF
TRBJ2-2,TRBV6-5,TRBD2,20,NA,TGTGCCAGCAGTTACACCCATGGACTAGCGGGAATTTTGAACACCGGGGAGCTGTTTTTT,CASSYTHGLAGILNTGELFF
TRBJ1-2,TRBV20-1,TRBD1,14,NA,TGCAGTGCTAGAGAGCCAGGGGGAAGCTATGGCTACACCTTC,CSAREPGGSYGYTF
TRBJ1-5,TRBV19,NA,13,NA,TGTGCCAGTAGTATGGCGAGCAATCAGCCCCAGCATTTT,CASSMASNQPQHF
TRBJ1-2,TRBV6-1,TRBD1,15,once,TGTGCCAGCAGTGGGGGACAGTCTCAAAACTATGGCTACACCTTC,CASSGGQSQNYGYTF
TRBJ2-5,TRBV18,NA,12,few,TGTGCCAGCTCACCGGGGTTCCGGGCCCAGTACTTC,CASSPGFRAQYF
TRBJ1-5,TRBV6-2/TRBV6-3,NA,13,few,TGTGCCAGCACCCGGGAGAGCAATCAGCCCCAGCATTTT,CASTRESNQPQHF
TRBJ1-1,TRBV28,NA,13,few,TGTGCCAGCAGTTCACAACAGCTTCTGGAAGCTTTCTTT,CASSSQQLLEAFF
TRBJ2-4,TRBV23-1,NA,16,NA,TGCGCCAGCAGTCATTTAGGGCGGCGGGACAAAAACATTCAGTACTTC,CASSHLGRRDKNIQYF
TRBJ1-3,TRBV2,NA,14,NA,TGTGCCAGCAGGTCCGGGACCTCTGGAAACACCATATATTTT,CASRSGTSGNTIYF
TRBJ1-2,TRBV15,TRBD1,16,few,TGTGCCACCAGCAGACCCCAAGGGGGACAGGGTGAAGGCTACACCTTC,CATSRPQGGQGEGYTF
TRBJ2-1,TRBV6-1,TRBD2,19,few,TGTGCCAGCAGTGAACTCCTTAGCGGGAGGGCCCAATGGAGGAATGAGCAGTTCTTC,CASSELLSGRAQWRNEQFF
TRBJ1-2,TRBV27,NA,15,few,TGTGCCAGCAGATCCACAGGGAAGTCGAACTATGGCTACACCTTC,CASRSTGKSNYGYTF
TRBJ2-2,TRBV20-1,TRBD2,15,once,TGCAGTGCTCGGACTAGCGGGAGGGCGGACGGGGAGCTGTTTTTT,CSARTSGRADGELFF
TRBJ1-6,TRBV7-9,NA,12,few,TGTGCCAGCAGCCGCGGTGGATCACCCCTCCACTTT,CASSRGGSPLHF
TRBJ1-1,TRBV12-3/TRBV12-4,TRBD1,14,few,TGTGCCAGCAGCCATAGGACAGGGGAGACTGAAGCTTTCTTT,CASSHRTGETEAFF
TRBJ2-3,TRBV28,NA,14,NA,TGTGCCAGCAGCGGGCGAGAAGGGTTGGATACGCAGTATTTT,CASSGREGLDTQYF
TRBJ2-7,TRBV12-3/TRBV12-4,TRBD2,16,NA,TGTGCCAGCAGTTCCAGGACTAGCGGGAGTTCCTACGAGCAGTACTTC,CASSSRTSGSSYEQYF
TRBJ2-7,TRBV5-6,NA,14,NA,TGTGCCAGCAGCTTGATTGACAGCTCCTACGAGCAGTACTTC,CASSLIDSSYEQYF
TRBJ2-2,TRBV5-1,TRBD1,14,NA,TGCGCCAGCACGCCGACAGGGTTTGGCGGGGAGCTGTTTTTT,CASTPTGFGGELFF
TRBJ1-6,TRBV20-1,TRBD1,15,few,TGCAGTGCTAGGCCCCGGGACAGACCGGCTTCACCCCTCCACTTT,CSARPRDRPASPLHF
TRBJ2-1,TRBV7-3,NA,16,NA,TGTGCCAGCAGCTTAAGTTCGGCGGCCAGTTGGAATGAGCAGTTCTTC,CASSLSSAASWNEQFF
TRBJ2-7,TRBV6-5,TRBD1,15,NA,TGTGCCAGCAGTTACTTGGGACAGTTCACCTACGAGCAGTACTTC,CASSYLGQFTYEQYF
TRBJ2-7,TRBV7-9,NA,14,NA,TGTGCCAGCGGCCATGCCAGGAGCTCCTACGAGCAGTACTTC,CASGHARSSYEQYF
TRBJ1-1,TRBV6-1,NA,14,NA,TGTGCCAGCACCGAAGGGGGGGATGTGACTGAAGCTTTCTTT,CASTEGGDVTEAFF
TRBJ2-7,TRBV7-2,TRBD2,17,NA,TGTGCCAGCAGCAAGGGACTAGCGGGAGTATTACCCTACGAGCAGTACTTC,CASSKGLAGVLPYEQYF
TRBJ1-5,TRBV24-1,NA,17,NA,TGTGCCACCAGTGACACAGGGTATGGGGATAGCAATCAGCCCCAGCATTTT,CATSDTGYGDSNQPQHF
TRBJ1-5,TRBV6-2/TRBV6-3,NA,13,NA,TGTGCCAGCAGGAACGGGAGGGATCAGCCCCAGCATTTT,CASRNGRDQPQHF
TRBJ2-7,TRBV30,NA,14,NA,TGTGCCTGGAGTTCGGTCGGGAAGCGCTACGAGCAGTACTTC,CAWSSVGKRYEQYF